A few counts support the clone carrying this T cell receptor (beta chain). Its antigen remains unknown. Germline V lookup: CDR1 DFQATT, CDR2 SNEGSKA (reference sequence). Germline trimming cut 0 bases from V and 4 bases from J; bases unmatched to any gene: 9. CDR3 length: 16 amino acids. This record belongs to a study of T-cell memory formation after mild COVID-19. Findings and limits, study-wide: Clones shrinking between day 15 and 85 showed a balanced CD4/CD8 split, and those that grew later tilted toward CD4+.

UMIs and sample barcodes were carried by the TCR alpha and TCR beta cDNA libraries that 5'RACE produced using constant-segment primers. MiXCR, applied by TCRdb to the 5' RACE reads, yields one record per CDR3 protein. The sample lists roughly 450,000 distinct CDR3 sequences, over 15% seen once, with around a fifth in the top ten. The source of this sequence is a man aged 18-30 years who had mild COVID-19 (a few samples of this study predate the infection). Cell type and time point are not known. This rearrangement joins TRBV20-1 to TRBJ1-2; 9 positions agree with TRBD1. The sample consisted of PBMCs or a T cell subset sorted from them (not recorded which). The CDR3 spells CSARDYRGPLFYGYTF. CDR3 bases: TGCAGTGCTAGAGATTACAGGGGGCCCCTTTTCTATGGCTACACCTTC.